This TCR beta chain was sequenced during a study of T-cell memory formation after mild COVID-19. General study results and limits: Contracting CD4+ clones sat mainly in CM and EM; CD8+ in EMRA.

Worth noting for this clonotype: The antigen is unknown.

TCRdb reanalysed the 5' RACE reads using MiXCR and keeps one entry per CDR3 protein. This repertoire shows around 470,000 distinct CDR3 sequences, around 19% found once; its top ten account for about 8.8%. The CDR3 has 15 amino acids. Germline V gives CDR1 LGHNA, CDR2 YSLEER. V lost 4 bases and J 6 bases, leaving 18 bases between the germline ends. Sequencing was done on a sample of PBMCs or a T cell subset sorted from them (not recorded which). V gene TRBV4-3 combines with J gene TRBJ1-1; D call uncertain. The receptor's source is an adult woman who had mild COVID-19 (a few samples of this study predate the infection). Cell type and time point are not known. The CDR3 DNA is TGCGCCAGCAGCCCCGAGGAGGCAGATCAGGCTGAAGCTTTCTTT. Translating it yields CASSPEEADQAEAFF.